The 10 T cell receptor beta chains below were found in one sample sequenced in a study of blood T cell repertoires in COVID-19. The table came from immunoSEQ multiplex PCR; TCRdb's copy has only in-frame clones and leaves some out. The sample yields under 150,000 clones, over 70% seen once. The sequencing sample was made of peripheral blood. The receptors were gathered from a man over 45 with active COVID-19.

V gene TRBV5-8 combines with J gene TRBJ2-7, with 7 bases matching TRBD1. J gave up 2 bases and V 4 bases, and 6 bases lay outside the gene matches. This CDR3 spans 14 amino acids. Germline CDR1 SGHTS, CDR2 YDEGEE. CDR3 protein: CASSPRTGAYEQYF. The CDR3 region has the DNA TGTGCCAGCAGCCCTCGTACAGGGGCCTACGAGCAGTACTTC.

The chain recombines TRBV4-1 with TRBJ1-2; D uncertain. CDR3 length: 15 amino acids. CDR1 MGHRA and CDR2 YSYEKL come from the germline V gene. The V end lost 4 bases, the J end lost 4 bases, and 16 bases lay between the germline ends. CDR3 region: CASSPIGREAYGYTF. CDR3 nucleotides: TGCGCCAGCAGCCCCATTGGGAGGGAAGCCTATGGCTACACCTTC.

J is TRBJ2-1 and V is TRBV6-5; tentative D call: TRBD2 (5 bases). Per the germline V gene, CDR1 is MNHEY and CDR2 is SVGAGI. Trimming pared 5 bases from V and 2 bases from J, leaving 10 bases between. CDR3 size: 14 residues. The CDR3 loop is CASSREGTYNEQFF. The CDR3 bases are TGTGCCAGCAGTCGAGAGGGAACCTACAATGAGCAGTTCTTC.

This clone has only a few counts. The chain has TRBV7-9 and TRBJ1-5, with D possibly being TRBD1 (6 bases). The CDR3 is 16 residues long. Germline CDR1 SEHNR, CDR2 FQNEAQ (reference sequence). Trimming removed 4 bases from V and 8 bases from J, with 21 bases in between. The CDR3 loop is CASSYLGQGPWEPQHF. As DNA, the CDR3 is TGTGCCAGCAGCTATCTGGGGCAGGGGCCTTGGGAGCCCCAGCATTTT.

The V gene is TRBV13, the J gene TRBJ2-7, with D possibly matching TRBD2 (6 bases). The CDR3 spans 15 residues. Trimming stripped 5 bases from V and 3 bases from J, with 17 bases between. The germline CDR1 and CDR2 sequences are PRHDT and FYEKMQ (reference sequence). The CDR3, as DNA: TGTGCCAGCAGCCCCCTCCGGACTACCGACTACGAGCAGTACTTC. This translates into CASSPLRTTDYEQYF.

The rearrangement links TRBV24-1 to TRBJ2-5, with D tentatively TRBD2 (7 bases). CDR1 is KGHDR, CDR2 SFDVKD, per germline. Trimming shortened V by 2 bases and J by 3 bases, and 15 bases separated the two germline ends. This CDR3 is 16 amino acids long. CDR3 region: CATSDSGEGDEETQYF. The CDR3 coding sequence is TGTGCCACCAGTGATTCGGGGGAGGGGGATGAAGAGACCCAGTACTTC.

The chain is built from TRBV12-3 or TRBV12-4 and TRBJ1-5; tentatively, D is TRBD1 (6 bases). The CDR3 is 13 amino acids. V dropped 4 bases and J dropped 2 bases, with 6 bases sitting between them. The CDR3 sequence is CASSSGGNQPQHF. The CDR3, as DNA: TGTGCCAGCAGTTCAGGGGGCAATCAGCCCCAGCATTTT.

The chain has TRBV7-6 and TRBJ2-1; 8 nucleotides match TRBD2. The CDR3 length is 16 residues. The V gene's germline CDR1 is SGHVS and CDR2 FNYEAQ. V lost 5 bases and J lost 0; bases outside the gene matches: 6. The CDR3 DNA sequence: TGTGCCAGCAGCCCGATAGCGGGGAGCTCCTACAATGAGCAGTTCTTC. Translated, it gives CASSPIAGSSYNEQFF. The full variable domain, completed using reference TRBV7-6 and TRBJ2-1, is GAGVSQSPRYKVTKRGQDVALRCDPISGHVSLYWYRQALGQGPEFLTYFNYEAQQDKSGLPNDRFSAERPEGSISTLTIQRTEQRDSAMYRCASSPIAGSSYNEQFFGPGTRLTVL.

On this clone: The sample carries other DNA sequences with the same CDR3. The chain is built from TRBV5-1 and TRBJ2-7, with a weak D call TRBD2 (6 bases). Germline V lookup: CDR1 SGHRS, CDR2 YFSETQ. The CDR3 consists of 15 residues. The V end was cut by 1 base, the J end by 2 bases, with 13 bases between. The CDR3 nucleotides are TGCGCCAGCAGCTTGTCGTCCGGGGGTGCCTACGAGCAGTACTTC. It encodes CASSLSSGGAYEQYF.

The V and J genes are TRBV5-6 and TRBJ2-7; TRBD1 matches at 7 bases. The CDR3 runs 15 residues. CDR1 and CDR2 (germline): SGHDT, YYEEEE. V lost 3 bases to trimming and J lost 2 bases; unmatched junction nucleotides: 8. The DNA of the CDR3 is TGTGCCAGCAGCTCGTTCCGGGACAGCCCCTACGAGCAGTACTTC. Amino acid sequence: CASSSFRDSPYEQYF.